This is a list of T cell receptor beta chains from one sample in a study of a mutant IDH1 vaccine in newly diagnosed glioma. Produced via immunoSEQ multiplex PCR; TCRdb's table is partial and in-frame only. The profile shows about 42,000 clones, approximately 83% of them singletons. No antigen is known for these receptors. The sample in question was PBMCs, obtained from a glioma patient whose treatment included an IDH1 peptide vaccine. The receptors shown here come from a man aged 40-49 years with glioma. Both conserved end residues are part of each CDR3. D genes are given only for firm matches. The size of a clone is reported for some rows only, either as once, few or many, or as a class for expanded clones.

D gene | J gene | clone size | V gene | CDR3 DNA | CDR3 protein
. | TRBJ2-1 | once | TRBV20-1 | TGCAGTGCGGGGGAAGACGAGCAGTTCTTC | CSAGEDEQFF
. | TRBJ1-4 | . | TRBV27 | TGTGCCAGCAGTTACTCGACAGCAACTAATGAAAAACTGTTTTTT | CASSYSTATNEKLFF
TRBD1 | TRBJ2-7 | . | TRBV6-5 | TGTGCCAGCAGTCCACGGACAGGCTGGAGGGAGCAGTACTTC | CASSPRTGWREQYF
TRBD2 | TRBJ2-1 | once | TRBV7-2 | TGTGCCAGCAGCTCGGGACTAGCGGGACTCTACAATGAGCAGTTCTTC | CASSSGLAGLYNEQFF
TRBD2 | TRBJ2-1 | . | TRBV6-7 | TGTGCCAGCAGAACCACGGGCGGGAGGAGCTATGAGCAGTTCTTC | CASRTTGGRSYEQFF
. | TRBJ1-5 | . | TRBV11-2 | TGTGCCAGCAGCTTGACGGGTGTGAATCAGCCCCAGCATTTT | CASSLTGVNQPQHF
. | TRBJ2-7 | . | TRBV7-9 | TGTGCCAGCAGCTTCGGGACGGATTCCTACGAGCAGTACTTC | CASSFGTDSYEQYF
. | TRBJ1-3 | . | TRBV19 | TGTGCCAGTATCAGGAATAGTGTGGTACCCGGAAACACCATATATTTT | CASIRNSVVPGNTIYF
TRBD2 | TRBJ2-7 | . | TRBV2 | TGTGCCAGCAGACTAGCGGGAGAAGCCCACGAGCAGTACTTC | CASRLAGEAHEQYF
. | TRBJ1-1 | . | TRBV15 | TGTGCCACCAGCGAGTACACTGAAGCTTTCTTT | CATSEYTEAFF
. | TRBJ1-2 | . | TRBV19 | TGTGCCTCTAACCGGGCAACTAACTATGGCTACACCTTC | CASNRATNYGYTF
TRBD2 | TRBJ2-1 | . | TRBV5-1 | TGCGCCAGCAGCTTTGACACTAGCGGCCTCTCCTACAATGAGCAGTTCTTC | CASSFDTSGLSYNEQFF
TRBD2 | TRBJ2-3 | few | TRBV11-2 | TGTGCCAGCAGGGCTTACGGGAGGCGTAACACAGATACGCAGTATTTT | CASRAYGRRNTDTQYF
TRBD1 | TRBJ1-2 | . | TRBV7-2 | TGTGCCAGCAGCTTATGGGGACAGGGAAACTATGGCTACACCTTC | CASSLWGQGNYGYTF
TRBD2 | TRBJ2-3 | . | TRBV27 | TGTGCCAGCAGTTTTAGTCCAGCGGGAGGTGGTACAGATACGCAGTATTTT | CASSFSPAGGGTDTQYF
TRBD2 | TRBJ2-1 | few | TRBV9 | TGTGCCAGCAGCGTCGGGACTAGCGGGAGCGATGAGCAGTTCTTC | CASSVGTSGSDEQFF
. | TRBJ2-2 | few | TRBV14 | TGTGCCAGCAGCCAACTGGCAGGGCAGAACACCGGGGAGCTGTTTTTT | CASSQLAGQNTGELFF
. | TRBJ2-2 | once | TRBV5-4 | TGTGCCAGCAGCTTGTTCGGGGAGCTGTTTTTT | CASSLFGELFF
. | TRBJ2-3 | . | TRBV5-1 | TGCGCCAGCAGTACCGGTTCGCCCAGCACAGATACGCAGTATTTT | CASSTGSPSTDTQYF
. | TRBJ2-5 | . | TRBV5-4 | TGTGCCAGCAGCCAGCAGGGGAAAGGCTACCAAGAGACCCAGTACTTC | CASSQQGKGYQETQYF
. | TRBJ2-3 | . | TRBV11-2 | TGTGCCAGCAGTTCCCTCACGATGGCGGGTTCCGATACGCAGTATTTT | CASSSLTMAGSDTQYF
TRBD1 | TRBJ1-2 | . | TRBV5-1 | TGCGCCAGCAGCTTGGGACAGGGGTCCTATGGCTACACCTTC | CASSLGQGSYGYTF
TRBD2 | TRBJ2-1 | . | TRBV4-1 | TGCGCCAGCAGCCAAGACGGGAGCGGGAGGAGTAATGAGCAGTTCTTC | CASSQDGSGRSNEQFF